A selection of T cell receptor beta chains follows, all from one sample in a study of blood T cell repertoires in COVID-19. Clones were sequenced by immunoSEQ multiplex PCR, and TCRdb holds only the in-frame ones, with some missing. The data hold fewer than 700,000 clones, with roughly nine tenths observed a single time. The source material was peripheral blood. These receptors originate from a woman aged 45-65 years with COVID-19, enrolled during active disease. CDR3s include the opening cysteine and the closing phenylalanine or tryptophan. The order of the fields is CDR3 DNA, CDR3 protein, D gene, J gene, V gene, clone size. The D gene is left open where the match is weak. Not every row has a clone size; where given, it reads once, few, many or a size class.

CDR3 DNA: TGTGCCAGCGGACTGCAACTGGAGTCACCCCTCCACTTT
CDR3 protein: CASGLQLESPLHF
D gene: .
J gene: TRBJ1-6
V gene: TRBV2
clone size: .

CDR3 DNA: TGTGCCAGCAGCTTGGTCGGGGTAACTAATGAAAAACTGTTTTTT
CDR3 protein: CASSLVGVTNEKLFF
D gene: .
J gene: TRBJ1-4
V gene: TRBV5-6
clone size: .

CDR3 DNA: TGTGCCAGCAGCTTAGGGGGCGGATACGAGCAGTACTTC
CDR3 protein: CASSLGGGYEQYF
D gene: .
J gene: TRBJ2-7
V gene: TRBV7-9
clone size: once

CDR3 DNA: TGTGCCAGCAGCTCCGGCCCCGGGACCCAGGGGTTAGGGGCTTATGGCTACACCTTC
CDR3 protein: CASSSGPGTQGLGAYGYTF
D gene: .
J gene: TRBJ1-2
V gene: TRBV7-9
clone size: .

CDR3 DNA: TGTGCCAGCAGTGAAATGGGCTCGATGACCTACAATGAGCAGTTCTTC
CDR3 protein: CASSEMGSMTYNEQFF
D gene: .
J gene: TRBJ2-1
V gene: TRBV6-1
clone size: .

CDR3 DNA: TGTGCCTGGCTTAGTCCCGGGACAGTTAATGAAGCTTTCTTT
CDR3 protein: CAWLSPGTVNEAFF
D gene: TRBD1
J gene: TRBJ1-1
V gene: TRBV30
clone size: .

CDR3 DNA: TGTGCCAGCACCACTTTTAGGGGGCACAGCAATCAGCCCCAGCATTTT
CDR3 protein: CASTTFRGHSNQPQHF
D gene: TRBD1
J gene: TRBJ1-5
V gene: TRBV6-6
clone size: .

CDR3 DNA: TGTGCCAGCAGTTTAAAGGTCGGCAGGGAGGACTATGGCTACACCTTC
CDR3 protein: CASSLKVGREDYGYTF
D gene: .
J gene: TRBJ1-2
V gene: TRBV27
clone size: .

CDR3 DNA: TGTGCCAGCAGCTTCCGACTAGCGGGGGGGTTGAGCTCCTACAATGAGCAGTTCTTC
CDR3 protein: CASSFRLAGGLSSYNEQFF
D gene: TRBD2
J gene: TRBJ2-1
V gene: TRBV9
clone size: .

CDR3 DNA: TGTGCCAGCAGCCAAGAAGGCCCGGGAGGGGGCGAGCAGTTCTTC
CDR3 protein: CASSQEGPGGGEQFF
D gene: .
J gene: TRBJ2-1
V gene: TRBV4-2
clone size: .

CDR3 DNA: TGTGCCTGGAGCGGCCGGGACAGAGCTCGTTCCGAGCAGTACTTC
CDR3 protein: CAWSGRDRARSEQYF
D gene: TRBD1
J gene: TRBJ2-7
V gene: TRBV30
clone size: .

CDR3 DNA: TGTGCCACCAGCAGAAATCCCCGGGACAGGGTAGTTAAAGGCTACACCTTC
CDR3 protein: CATSRNPRDRVVKGYTF
D gene: TRBD1
J gene: TRBJ1-2
V gene: TRBV15
clone size: .

CDR3 DNA: TGCAGCGTTGGGTCGGGGAGTGATGGCTACACCTTC
CDR3 protein: CSVGSGSDGYTF
D gene: .
J gene: TRBJ1-2
V gene: TRBV29-1
clone size: .

CDR3 DNA: TGTGCCAGCAGCCAAGAACGGGAGAGGCTGTTTTTT
CDR3 protein: CASSQERERLFF
D gene: .
J gene: TRBJ2-2
V gene: TRBV3-1/TRBV3-2
clone size: .

CDR3 DNA: TGTGCCAGCAGTTACAGCCGAGATTCACCCCTCCACTTT
CDR3 protein: CASSYSRDSPLHF
D gene: .
J gene: TRBJ1-6
V gene: TRBV6-6
clone size: .

CDR3 DNA: TGTGCCAGCAGCTCCCTTGGGGGGACGAACACTGAAGCTTTCTTT
CDR3 protein: CASSSLGGTNTEAFF
D gene: .
J gene: TRBJ1-1
V gene: TRBV7-9
clone size: .

CDR3 DNA: TGCGCCAGCAGTCCGGACAGGGGGCTCAGCAATGAGCAGTTCTTC
CDR3 protein: CASSPDRGLSNEQFF
D gene: TRBD1
J gene: TRBJ2-1
V gene: TRBV10-1
clone size: .

CDR3 DNA: TGTGCCAGCAGCGGTGGCAGGGGGCGGCAAGAGACCCAGTACTTC
CDR3 protein: CASSGGRGRQETQYF
D gene: TRBD1
J gene: TRBJ2-5
V gene: TRBV9
clone size: .

CDR3 DNA: TGTGCCAGCACACTAGCGGGGAACACCGGGGAGCTGTTTTTT
CDR3 protein: CASTLAGNTGELFF
D gene: TRBD2
J gene: TRBJ2-2
V gene: TRBV2
clone size: .

CDR3 DNA: TGTGCCAGCAGCTTGAACGGCAGGTCCTACGAGCAGTACTTC
CDR3 protein: CASSLNGRSYEQYF
D gene: .
J gene: TRBJ2-7
V gene: TRBV5-4
clone size: .

CDR3 DNA: TGTGCCAGCAGCCAGCCCCGACAGCGACCTAACTATGGCTACACCTTC
CDR3 protein: CASSQPRQRPNYGYTF
D gene: .
J gene: TRBJ1-2
V gene: TRBV11-2
clone size: .

CDR3 DNA: TGTGCCAGCAGCTTAACGCCCCAGGGAGGCCATCACAATGAGCAGTTCTTC
CDR3 protein: CASSLTPQGGHHNEQFF
D gene: .
J gene: TRBJ2-1
V gene: TRBV7-3
clone size: .

CDR3 DNA: TGCGCCAGCAGCCCGCGGGGGACAGGGTCGGTGGATACGCAGTATTTT
CDR3 protein: CASSPRGTGSVDTQYF
D gene: TRBD1
J gene: TRBJ2-3
V gene: TRBV5-1
clone size: .

CDR3 DNA: TGTGCCAGCAGCTCCCCAAGCGGGGGAGCCTACGAGCAGTACTTC
CDR3 protein: CASSSPSGGAYEQYF
D gene: TRBD2
J gene: TRBJ2-7
V gene: TRBV5-6
clone size: .

CDR3 DNA: TGTGCCAGCAGCTTAGAAGGAGACGGCCCGTGGGAGCAGTACTTC
CDR3 protein: CASSLEGDGPWEQYF
D gene: .
J gene: TRBJ2-7
V gene: TRBV7-6
clone size: once

CDR3 DNA: TGTGCCAGCAGTCCGGGACAGGGGACCTACGAGCAGTACTTC
CDR3 protein: CASSPGQGTYEQYF
D gene: TRBD1
J gene: TRBJ2-7
V gene: TRBV6-5
clone size: .

CDR3 DNA: TGTGCCTGGAATCAGGGCACAAACTACGAGCAGTACTTC
CDR3 protein: CAWNQGTNYEQYF
D gene: .
J gene: TRBJ2-7
V gene: TRBV30
clone size: once

CDR3 DNA: TGTGCCAGCAGTCCCGGGACAGGGGGCGGAAAAAACATTCAGTACTTC
CDR3 protein: CASSPGTGGGKNIQYF
D gene: TRBD1
J gene: TRBJ2-4
V gene: TRBV27
clone size: .

CDR3 DNA: TGTGCCAGCAGCCTAGGACTAGCGGTTTCCGGGGAGCTGTTTTTT
CDR3 protein: CASSLGLAVSGELFF
D gene: TRBD2
J gene: TRBJ2-2
V gene: TRBV5-5
clone size: .

CDR3 DNA: TGTGCCAGCAGTTTAGGGGAGGCGTCCTACGAGCAGTACTTC
CDR3 protein: CASSLGEASYEQYF
D gene: .
J gene: TRBJ2-7
V gene: TRBV27
clone size: .

CDR3 DNA: TGTGCCAGCAGTGACCTGTGGCGGGGCCTCACAGATACGCAGTATTTT
CDR3 protein: CASSDLWRGLTDTQYF
D gene: .
J gene: TRBJ2-3
V gene: TRBV6-1
clone size: .

CDR3 DNA: TGTGCCAGCAGCCCCAGTGGATTAGCGGGGGGGCCTGGCACCGGGGAGCTGTTTTTT
CDR3 protein: CASSPSGLAGGPGTGELFF
D gene: TRBD2
J gene: TRBJ2-2
V gene: TRBV11-2
clone size: once

CDR3 DNA: TGTGCCAGTAGTATAGGCGGGAACACCGGGGAGCTGTTTTTT
CDR3 protein: CASSIGGNTGELFF
D gene: .
J gene: TRBJ2-2
V gene: TRBV19
clone size: .

CDR3 DNA: TGTGCCAGCAGTCCGTCCCCGGACAGATTTCTTAATGGCTACACCTTC
CDR3 protein: CASSPSPDRFLNGYTF
D gene: .
J gene: TRBJ1-2
V gene: TRBV5-5
clone size: .

CDR3 DNA: TGTGCCAGTGGACCGGGACAGCAGTACGCGAACACCGGGGAGCTGTTTTTT
CDR3 protein: CASGPGQQYANTGELFF
D gene: TRBD1
J gene: TRBJ2-2
V gene: TRBV9
clone size: .

CDR3 DNA: TGTGCCTGGAGTTACAGGGACTACGAGCAGTACTTC
CDR3 protein: CAWSYRDYEQYF
D gene: .
J gene: TRBJ2-7
V gene: TRBV30
clone size: .

CDR3 DNA: TGTGCCTGGAGCCGACTCCCCAACTCCTACGAGCAGTACTTC
CDR3 protein: CAWSRLPNSYEQYF
D gene: .
J gene: TRBJ2-7
V gene: TRBV30
clone size: .

CDR3 DNA: TGTGCCAGCAGCTTACAGCGGGGGGGCGGCGAGCAGTACTTC
CDR3 protein: CASSLQRGGGEQYF
D gene: TRBD2
J gene: TRBJ2-7
V gene: TRBV5-6
clone size: .